This T cell receptor beta chain was documented in a study of shared clonotypes between healthy human individuals. Study-wide results and limits: Of the naive CD4 clonotypes, roughly 5% were shared across a few donors.

About this clone itself: Its antigen is unidentified.

Assay used: immunoSEQ multiplex PCR; TCRdb lists only in-frame clones, some missing. Of about 1 million clones listed, about 74% were seen once; the top ten hold approximately 1.5%. V lost 3 bases and J lost 6, with 10 bases in between. The CDR3 contains 14 residues. From germline, CDR1 is SGHRS and CDR2 YFSETQ. The sample taken for sequencing was memory CD4+ T cells sorted from blood. Specified subset: CD45RA-negative fraction. V usage is TRBV5-1 and J usage is TRBJ1-6; no clear D gene. This TCR was sampled from a young man in good health. DNA for the CDR3: TGCGCCAGCAGCTCGGACGGATTTAATTCACCCCTCCACTTT. It codes for CASSSDGFNSPLHF.